Below are 9 T cell receptor beta chains sequenced from a single sample in a study of beta chain features in type 1 diabetes. Findings and limits, study-wide: Shorter TCRB CDR3s, moderately but significantly so, were found in Type 1 diabetes patients in all four CD4+ subsets.

Their antigens are not known. Expressed TCRB transcripts were sequenced because the entire RNA isolate underwent reverse transcription. Method: immunoSEQ multiplex PCR; TCRdb's copy keeps in-frame clones and lacks some. The sample shows just over 15,000 clones, 55% to 70% of them seen only once. Specimen: Tregs from blood. The receptors shown here come from a man aged 25-45 years with type 1 diabetes.

V is TRBV5-6 and J is TRBJ2-2; 10 bases match TRBD1. This CDR3 has 17 residues. Trimming removed 5 bases from V and 0 bases from J; junction bases left unmatched: 7. CDR1 is SGHDT, CDR2 YYEEEE, per germline. CDR3 in DNA: TGTGCCAGCAGACTGGGACAGGGGAGGACGAACACCGGGGAGCTGTTTTTT. The encoded protein is CASRLGQGRTNTGELFF.

The V call is TRBV6-6, the J call TRBJ1-2; 11 nucleotides agree with TRBD1. The junction had 6 bases not matched to a gene; V was cut back by 5 bases and J by 4 bases. Per germline, CDR1 MNHNY and CDR2 SVGAGI (reference sequence). This CDR3 has 15 residues. CDR3 sequence (DNA): TGTGCCAGCAGTCCCCGGACAGGGGGCGCCTATGGCTACACCTTC. Translating it yields CASSPRTGGAYGYTF.

This clone was counted a few times. The rearrangement links TRBV18 to TRBJ1-1, with 10 bases matching TRBD1. The germline V gene encodes CDR1 KGHSH and CDR2 LQKENI. The CDR3 is made up of 15 amino acids. V dropped 6 bases and J dropped 0; count of bases not matched to a gene: 4. Here the CDR3 DNA reads TGTGCCAGCTCCAGGACAGGGGGGATGAACACTGAAGCTTTCTTT. It specifies CASSRTGGMNTEAFF.

The chain links TRBV5-4 to TRBJ2-5; D is unresolved. Germline assignment: CDR1 SGHNT and CDR2 YYREEE (reference sequence). With 4 bases removed from V and 3 bases from J, the gap between germline ends came to 13 bases. CDR3 length: 14 amino acids. In nucleotides, the CDR3 is TGTGCCAGCAGCCGCTCACCAGAGGAAGAGACCCAGTACTTC. This codes for CASSRSPEEETQYF.

J is TRBJ2-1 and V is TRBV29-1; 14 bases line up with TRBD2. Looked up from germline, CDR1 is SQVTM and CDR2 is ANQGSEA. Unmatched junction bases numbered 8, after V lost 7 bases and J lost 3 bases. This CDR3 region has 16 residues. CDR3 nucleotides: TGCAGCGCCACGGGACTAGCGGGAGAATACTACAATGAGCAGTTCTTC. This gives the protein CSATGLAGEYYNEQFF.

The genes are TRBV18 and TRBJ1-5; the match to TRBD1 covers 7 bases. From germline, CDR1 is KGHSH and CDR2 LQKENI. V lost 3 bases to trimming and J lost 4 bases; unmatched junction nucleotides: 6. This CDR3 has 15 residues. The CDR3 DNA sequence: TGTGCCAGCTCACCCAGCAGGGGGGATAATCAGCCCCAGCATTTT. Translating gives CASSPSRGDNQPQHF.

This clone was detected a few times. The chain carries TRBV10-3 and TRBJ1-1; 10 nucleotides line up with TRBD1. This CDR3 is 15 amino acids long. Germline V lookup: CDR1 ENHRY, CDR2 SYGVKD. The junction had 7 bases not matched to a gene; V was cut back by 4 bases and J by 5 bases. The CDR3 reads CAISGRQGAVTEAFF. CDR3 DNA sequence: TGTGCCATCAGTGGCCGACAGGGGGCGGTTACTGAAGCTTTCTTT.

The V and J genes are TRBV21-1 and TRBJ2-3; TRBD2, as called in the table, went unchecked against the DNA. TRBV21-1 is a pseudogene. The CDR3 has 17 amino acids. The CDR3 loop reads CASSKDLAGEGTDTQYF. CDR3 bases: TGTGCCAGCAGCAAAGACCTAGCGGGGGAGGGCACAGATACGCAGTATTTT.

The chain couples TRBV13 to TRBJ2-7; 9 bases are shared with TRBD1. The junction had 8 bases not matched to a gene; V was cut back by 9 bases and J by 5 bases. Germline CDR1 and CDR2: PRHDT and FYEKMQ (reference sequence). CDR3 length: 13 residues. CDR3 amino acids: CASGDRAPNEQYF. DNA for the CDR3: TGTGCCAGTGGGGACAGGGCTCCAAACGAGCAGTACTTC.